This entry lists 6 T cell receptor beta chains sequenced from one sample in a study of CD8 T cells in ankylosing spondylitis. TCRdb analysed the 5' RACE reads with MiXCR anew, one entry per CDR3 protein. The sample has approximately 350,000 distinct CDR3 sequences, roughly 20% seen once. What was sequenced was blood, either unsorted or a sorted T cell fraction (not recorded which). These receptors were collected from a male donor with ankylosing spondylitis or in good health (not recorded which).

V gene TRBV28 combines with J gene TRBJ1-1; no firm D call. The length of the CDR3 is 18 residues. Trimming took off 5 bases at V and 3 bases at J, with 25 bases between the two ends. Germline V gene lookup returns CDR1 MDHEN and CDR2 SYDVKM. CDR3 sequence reads: CASSPLVRTTFGDTEAFF. The CDR3 DNA sequence: TGTGCCAGCAGTCCCTTGGTCAGGACCACATTTGGGGACACTGAAGCTTTCTTT.

This chain connects TRBV5-4 to TRBJ2-7; 8 bases agree with TRBD1. V dropped 3 bases and J dropped 2; count of bases not matched to a gene: 10. CDR1 is SGHNT, CDR2 YYREEE, per germline (reference sequence). This CDR3 spans 16 amino acids. This CDR3 reads CASSSIDRGDPYEQYF. CDR3 bases: TGTGCCAGCAGCTCCATCGACAGGGGTGATCCCTACGAGCAGTACTTC.

This clonotype turned up a few times. The rearrangement uses TRBV20-1 and TRBJ1-5; D unresolved. CDR1 is DFQATT, CDR2 SNEGSKA, per germline (reference sequence). Trimming cost V 3 bases and J 2 bases, with 5 bases left between them. The CDR3 spans 12 residues. The CDR3 DNA is TGCAGTGCTAGGAGTGGCAATCAGCCCCAGCATTTT. Translating gives CSARSGNQPQHF.

The V gene is TRBV5-6, the J gene TRBJ2-3; D not resolved. CDR1 and CDR2 (germline): SGHDT, YYEEEE. V lost 6 bases, J lost 2 bases, and 16 bases lay in between. The CDR3 totals 15 residues. CDR3 nucleotides: TGTGCCAGCACGGAAAGGCTGACATTCACAGATACGCAGTATTTT. It yields the protein CASTERLTFTDTQYF.

There are a few counts of this clonotype. The rearrangement uses TRBV6-5 and TRBJ1-5; D uncertain. V gave up 3 bases and J gave up 1 base, with 13 bases separating them. This CDR3 contains 16 residues. Germline assignment: CDR1 MNHEY and CDR2 SVGAGI. The CDR3 DNA sequence: TGTGCCAGCAGTTATGGGGAAGTGAGAAGCAATCAGCCCCAGCATTTT. It is translated as CASSYGEVRSNQPQHF.

The table lists this clonotype with a few counts. The J gene is TRBJ2-3, the V gene TRBV29-1; the match to TRBD1 covers 12 bases. CDR3 size: 15 residues. After removal of 7 bases from V and 4 bases from J, the junction contained 9 bases not matched to a gene. Germline V gene sequence: CDR1 SQVTM, CDR2 ANQGSEA. The CDR3 sequence is CSARPWDRGPDTQYF. In nucleotides, the CDR3 is TGCAGCGCTAGGCCCTGGGACAGGGGGCCAGATACGCAGTATTTT.